This T cell receptor (beta chain) was identified in a study of T cell responses to AZD1222 COVID-19 vaccine. Study-level results: Donors were largely white British and mainly female; clonal diversity was possibly underestimated.

Trimming removed 5 bases at V and 7 bases at J, with 11 bases between. The CDR3 is made up of 12 amino acids. From germline, CDR1 is MNHEY and CDR2 SVGAGI. As for this clone: The target antigen is unknown.

Clones were read by immunoSEQ multiplex PCR, and TCRdb kept only the in-frame ones, dropping some. Of some 130,000 clones detected, around 84% appear once; the ten largest clones hold approximately 20%. The chain employs TRBV6-5 and TRBJ1-2; D remains ambiguous. The sequences come from peripheral blood, collected on day 0 of AZD1222 vaccination. The receptor was derived from an adult in good health. CDR3 loop: CASSREWGGYTF. The CDR3 DNA follows: TGTGCCAGCAGTCGAGAATGGGGTGGCTACACCTTC.